This T cell receptor (beta chain) was recovered during a study of blood T cells in healthy people across ages. The CDR3 has 18 amino acids. Germline CDR1 is MNHEY and CDR2 is SVGAGI. The V gene lost 0 bases and the J gene lost 4 bases, with 20 bases spanning the gap. General study results and limits: It was not possible, with unsorted PBMCs, to conclusively compare naive and antigen-experienced cells.

In its sample, this clonotype was seen a few times. What it binds is unknown. Through a sample-barcoded 5' primer and a J-beta primer mix, a second PCR was run for 7 to 11 cycles. TCRdb reprocessed the 5' RACE reads via MiXCR and lists one record per CDR3 protein. The sample holds more than 800,000 distinct CDR3 sequences; around 28% are singletons and the top ten take 17%. This chain connects TRBV6-5 to TRBJ2-3; tentatively, D is TRBD2 (7 bases). The TCR originated in a woman aged 80 or over in good health. The specimen sequenced was blood. CDR3 sequence reads: CASSYSAGTPTSADTQYF. CDR3 DNA sequence: TGTGCCAGCAGTTACTCAGCCGGGACACCTACTAGCGCAGATACGCAGTATTTT.